A selection of T cell receptor beta chains follows, all from one sample in a study of T cell clusters in autoimmune cytopenias. From the multiplex PCR reads, TCRdb lists one entry per CDR3 protein and no DNA. The sample has approximately 2,500 distinct CDR3 sequences, and its top ten clones hold less than 75%. The sequencing input was peripheral blood. The source is a human donor with an autoimmune cytopenia or autoimmune hepatitis (not recorded which). Both conserved end residues are part of each CDR3. Each record gives: V gene, clone size, J gene, CDR3 protein. The size of a clone is reported for some rows only, either as once, few or many, or as a class for expanded clones.

>TRBV24-1|NA|TRBJ2-5
CATSDRQTQETQYF
>TRBV5-1|NA|TRBJ2-1
CASSLDSIYEQFF
>TRBV6-6|NA|TRBJ2-7
CASSYKTGDYEQYF
>TRBV5-4|medium-sized|TRBJ2-5
CASSWKGGETQYF
>TRBV29-1|medium-sized|TRBJ2-5
CSVESKGGFTQYF
>TRBV28|NA|TRBJ2-7
CASSLFGSGQYF
>TRBV12-3/TRBV12-4|NA|TRBJ2-3
CASSSPRASGGGDTQYF
>TRBV6-1|NA|TRBJ1-4
CASISPLAVDNEKLFF
>TRBV6-5|medium-sized|TRBJ1-5
CASSPGQPSNQPQHF
>TRBV15|NA|TRBJ2-1
CATSRSRARYNEQFF